This T cell receptor (beta chain) was retrieved from a study of post-analysis software for immune sequencing data. Study-wide results and limits: Elevated frequency relative to controls characterized several TRBV segments in patients, TRBV5-6, TRBV5-1 and TRBV20-1 among them.

Per germline, CDR1 SEHNR and CDR2 FQNEAQ (reference sequence). Deletions cut 4 bases from V and 5 bases from J, with 13 bases between. The CDR3 contains 14 residues. Prepared TCR beta cDNA libraries contained unique molecular identifiers. TCRdb independently ran MiXCR on the PCR reads; one entry per CDR3 protein. The sample records hundreds of thousands of distinct CDR3 sequences, roughly 45% being singletons. As for this clonotype: The antigen is undetermined.

The sample comprised blood. This TCR derives from a girl aged 10-17 years with multiple sclerosis. The genes are TRBV7-9 and TRBJ2-3; no reliable D call. This CDR3 reads CASSSKMGKDTQYF. The DNA for the CDR3 is TGTGCCAGCAGCTCCAAGATGGGGAAAGATACGCAGTATTTT. The full variable domain, its missing parts supplied by reference TRBV7-9 and TRBJ2-3, is DTGVSQNPRHKITKRGQNVTFRCDPISEHNRLYWYRQTLGQGPEFLTYFQNEAQLEKSRLLSDRFSAERPKGSFSTLEIQRTEQGDSAMYLCASSSKMGKDTQYFGPGTRLTVL.